The present T cell receptor (beta chain) was sequenced within a study of cytomegalovirus exposure and HLA in healthy donors. The PCR used 60 Vbeta and 13 Jbeta primers. Clones were read by immunoSEQ multiplex PCR, and TCRdb kept only the in-frame ones, dropping some. The sample lists around 170,000 clones, 80% occurring once. Sequenced material: PBMCs. The clonotype was recovered from a man aged 35 to 55 in good health and CMV-seropositive.

This chain's CDR3 is CASSFVRGGPNTGELFF. CDR3 DNA: TGTGCCAGCAGCTTCGTTCGTGGGGGCCCGAACACCGGGGAGCTGTTTTTT. The rearrangement joins TRBV5-4 to TRBJ2-2, with a possible D match to TRBD1 (6 bases). CDR3 length: 17 residues. V shed 2 bases and J shed 0 bases, with 14 bases lying between them. Germline lookup yields CDR1 SGHNT and CDR2 YYREEE (reference sequence).